The entry that follows covers one TCR beta chain sequence. Its antigen is undetermined. TCRdb called the reads again in MiXCR, with one record for every CDR3 protein. The data contain 650,000 to 900,000 distinct CDR3 sequences, 25% to 35% of them seen just once; the ten biggest clones take up 10% to 15%. The germline V gene has CDR1 DFQATT and CDR2 SNEGSKA (reference sequence). Trimming removed 6 bases from V and 0 bases from J; junction bases left unmatched: 17. The CDR3 extends over 19 amino acids. The sample comes from a study of T cell repertoires in cytomegalovirus infection. This TCR came from a human donor in good health (CMV status not recorded). Some clones in this sample may be carry-over from other donors' samples. The gene calls are TRBV20-1 and TRBJ2-1, with 10 bases lining up with TRBD2. This specimen was cultured CD8+ T cells from PBMCs, taken from culture after CMV antigen stimulation. The CDR3 DNA reads as TGCAGTGCCATTTCGCTAGCGGGGGATGGGTCGAGCTCCTACAATGAGCAGTTCTTC. Translated: CSAISLAGDGSSSYNEQFF.